The 26 T cell receptor beta chains below all came from one sample that was sequenced in a study of beta chain features in type 1 diabetes. General study points: When Type 1 diabetes patients were examined, their TCRB CDR3s proved moderately but significantly shorter in all four CD4+ subsets.

The antigens of these receptors remain unknown. TCRB transcripts that were expressed got sequenced, as all of the isolated RNA had been reverse transcribed. TCRdb keeps only in-frame clones here, not all; method: immunoSEQ multiplex PCR. The table lists 630,000 or so clones, over 12% of them singletons. The specimen was naive CD4+ T cells from blood. These receptors were collected from a man aged 18 to 30 with type 1 diabetes.

The J gene is TRBJ2-7, the V gene TRBV7-9; D might be TRBD2 (5 bases). V dropped 5 bases and J dropped 7 bases, with 18 bases sitting between them. CDR1 and CDR2 from the germline V gene are SEHNR and FQNEAQ (reference sequence). The CDR3 length is 14 residues. CDR3 in DNA: TGTGCCAGCAGCAAACTCCGGGAATCTCGGGAGCAGTACTTC. It translates to CASSKLRESREQYF.

The chain carries TRBV28 and TRBJ2-1; D uncertain. The V end was cut by 1 base, the J end by 5 bases, with 6 bases between. This CDR3 contains 13 residues. CDR1 is MDHEN, CDR2 SYDVKM, per germline. CDR3 amino acids: CASSLYANNEQFF. The CDR3 coding sequence is TGTGCCAGCAGTTTATACGCTAACAATGAGCAGTTCTTC. The full variable domain, with the rest looked up from reference TRBV28 and TRBJ2-1, is DVKVTQSSRYLVKRTGEKVFLECVQDMDHENMFWYRQDPGLGLRLIYFSYDVKMKEKGDIPEGYSVSREKKERFSLILESASTNQTSMYLCASSLYANNEQFFGPGTRLTVL.

This clone was seen a handful of times. J is TRBJ1-2 and V is TRBV10-3; perhaps TRBD1 as D (5 bases). Trimming removed 9 bases at V and 3 bases at J, with 17 bases between. The CDR3 spans 14 residues. Germline CDR1 ENHRY, CDR2 SYGVKD. The CDR3, as DNA: TGTGCCATGCTAACGGAGGGGAGGGACTATGGCTACACCTTC. Protein sequence: CAMLTEGRDYGYTF.

The gene calls are TRBV10-3 and TRBJ2-5, with D tentatively TRBD2 (5 bases). The CDR3 length is 13 residues. V gave up 7 bases and J gave up 1 base, with 10 bases separating them. From germline, CDR1 is ENHRY and CDR2 SYGVKD. CDR3 sequence: CAIKAAAQETQYF. The DNA of the CDR3 is TGTGCCATCAAAGCAGCGGCCCAAGAGACCCAGTACTTC.

This chain connects TRBV30 to TRBJ2-7, with TRBD2 identical over 10 bases. The V and J ends lost 0 bases and 5 bases, in that order; junction bases with no gene match: 4. The CDR3 is 14 residues long. Germline CDR1 reads GTSNPN; CDR2 reads SVGIG (reference sequence). The CDR3 here is CAWSVRLAGDEQYF. The CDR3 region has the DNA TGTGCCTGGAGTGTAAGGCTAGCGGGAGACGAGCAGTACTTC.

This clone was seen only a few times. This rearrangement joins TRBV7-2 to TRBJ1-5; possible D gene TRBD1, 6 bases. Trimming stripped 5 bases from V and 9 bases from J, with 17 bases between. CDR3 length: 14 amino acids. The germline gives CDR1 SGHTA, CDR2 FQGNSA. In DNA, the CDR3 is TGTGCCAGCAGCCCCATGACAGGCCCGAGGCCCCAGCATTTT. Its protein is CASSPMTGPRPQHF.

This clone showed up just a few times. V usage is TRBV7-2 and J usage is TRBJ2-1, with 12 bases that match TRBD2. In germline, CDR1 is SGHTA, CDR2 FQGNSA. The CDR3 spans 15 residues. The ends lost 8 bases at V and 14 bases at J; junction bases unmatched: 16. Here the CDR3 reads CASLRPSGRAGGEFF. The CDR3 DNA reads as TGTGCCAGCTTGCGGCCTAGCGGGAGGGCCGGGGGCGAGTTCTTC.

The V gene is TRBV11-2, the J gene TRBJ2-1; 14 nucleotides match TRBD2. The trim removed 5 bases at V and 6 bases at J, leaving 3 bases unmatched. Germline V gene sequence: CDR1 SGHAT, CDR2 FQNNGV. The CDR3 is 15 residues long. As DNA, the CDR3 is TGTGCCAGCAGCGGGACTAGCGGGAGAATCAATGAGCAGTTCTTC. Protein sequence: CASSGTSGRINEQFF.

The chain joins TRBV9 to TRBJ2-7; 9 bases map to TRBD1. With V trimmed by 4 bases and J by 0 bases, 5 bases remained unmatched. CDR3 size: 15 residues. CDR1 is SGDLS, CDR2 YYNGEE, per germline. The CDR3 DNA is TGTGCCAGCAGCACCGGGACAGGGAGCTCCTACGAGCAGTACTTC. Amino acids: CASSTGTGSSYEQYF.

The V call is TRBV9, the J call TRBJ2-7; 9 bases match TRBD2. Germline V lookup: CDR1 SGDLS, CDR2 YYNGEE. J lost 2 bases, V lost 4 bases, and 7 bases had no gene match. The CDR3 covers 15 residues. The CDR3 sequence: CASSLGREGPYEQYF. CDR3 sequence (DNA): TGTGCCAGCAGCCTCGGGCGGGAGGGCCCCTACGAGCAGTACTTC.

The chain carries TRBV7-2 and TRBJ2-3, with D tentatively TRBD2 (6 bases). This CDR3 region has 15 residues. The germline V gene encodes CDR1 SGHTA and CDR2 FQGNSA. The V end was cut by 1 base, the J end by 8 bases, with 16 bases between. The CDR3 loop is CASSLERGVSGTQYF. The CDR3 DNA sequence: TGTGCCAGCAGCTTAGAACGCGGGGTCTCGGGTACGCAGTATTTT.

Only a few counts were recorded for this clone. V usage is TRBV23-1 and J usage is TRBJ2-7; possible D gene TRBD2, 6 bases. TRBV23-1 is filed as an ORF, its function uncertain. CDR3 size: 14 residues. V dropped 4 bases and J dropped 2 bases, with 12 bases sitting between them. In DNA form, the CDR3 reads TGCGCCAGCAGTCCCTCGGGGGATACCTACGAGCAGTACTTC. It specifies CASSPSGDTYEQYF.

This chain links TRBV30 with TRBJ1-4, with D possibly TRBD1 on 6 matching bases. The CDR3 loop spans 16 amino acids. Trimming pared 5 bases from V and 4 bases from J, leaving 20 bases between. Germline CDR1 is GTSNPN and CDR2 is SVGIG (reference sequence). CDR3 in amino acids: CAWARGPAVGNEKLFF. The CDR3 DNA reads TGTGCCTGGGCCAGGGGACCAGCCGTCGGTAATGAAAAACTGTTTTTT.

This sequence joins TRBV28 and TRBJ1-1; D gene ambiguous. Trimming left V 8 bases short and J 6 bases short, with 7 bases between. Germline CDR1 reads MDHEN; CDR2 reads SYDVKM. The CDR3 is made up of 10 amino acids. In DNA form, the CDR3 reads TGTGCCAGCGGGGAAGCTGAAGCTTTCTTT. This codes for CASGEAEAFF.

The table lists this clone with a few counts. The chain links TRBV15 to TRBJ1-1; D may be TRBD1 (5 bases). The CDR3 consists of 14 residues. Germline V lookup: CDR1 LNHNV, CDR2 YYDKDF (reference sequence). V dropped 0 bases and J dropped 10 bases, with 15 bases sitting between them. The CDR3 is CATSRDQVVRGAFF. Written as DNA, the CDR3 is TGTGCCACCAGCAGAGATCAAGTGGTAAGGGGAGCTTTCTTT.

CDR3 in amino acids: CASSLEVQGGNQPQHF. In nucleotides, the CDR3 is TGTGCCAGCAGCTTAGAGGTCCAGGGCGGCAATCAGCCCCAGCATTTT. The chain joins TRBV7-9 to TRBJ1-5, with a weak D call TRBD1 (5 bases). Trimming removed 1 base at V and 2 bases at J, with 12 bases between. Germline CDR1 SEHNR, CDR2 FQNEAQ (reference sequence). The CDR3 extends over 16 amino acids.

The table lists this clone with a few counts. The chain joins TRBV30 to TRBJ1-2; D gene uncertain. Trimming removed 0 bases at V and 8 bases at J, with 10 bases between. Germline values: CDR1 GTSNPN, CDR2 SVGIG (reference sequence). The CDR3 has 12 residues. This CDR3 reads CAWSVTPEGYTF. The CDR3, as DNA: TGTGCCTGGAGTGTTACCCCGGAAGGCTACACCTTC.

The chain uses TRBV5-1 and TRBJ2-6; D remains ambiguous. This CDR3 is 16 amino acids long. Between the trimmed V and J ends, which lost 0 bases and 0 bases, there was a span of 7 bases. CDR1 and CDR2 from the germline V gene are SGHRS and YFSETQ. DNA for the CDR3: TGCGCCAGCAGCTTGGAGGCCACCTCTGGGGCCAACGTCCTGACTTTC. Translation gives CASSLEATSGANVLTF.

V is TRBV30 and J is TRBJ2-6; D gene ambiguous. This CDR3 is 15 amino acids long. Trimming cost V 5 bases and J 0 bases, with 11 bases left between them. Germline CDR1 reads GTSNPN; CDR2 reads SVGIG (reference sequence). In nucleotides, the CDR3 is TGTGCCTGGGGTAGTCAGCTCTCTGGGGCCAACGTCCTGACTTTC. It specifies CAWGSQLSGANVLTF.

This clone was observed a handful of times. The rearrangement uses TRBV10-2 and TRBJ2-5; tentative D call: TRBD2 (6 bases). This CDR3 contains 15 residues. V was clipped by 7 bases and J by 7 bases, with 22 bases between them. CDR1 and CDR2 from the germline V gene are WSHSY and SAAADI. CDR3 DNA: TGCGCCAGCATCGAGCGGGCCGGTGCGAGCGGGACCCAGTACTTC. This encodes CASIERAGASGTQYF.

This clone was recorded a few times. CDR3 DNA: TGTGCCTGGAGTCTTAACCCCTACGAGCAGTACTTC. This encodes CAWSLNPYEQYF. The genes are TRBV30 and TRBJ2-7; D call uncertain. The germline V and J ends were trimmed by 2 bases and 2 bases, with 7 bases remaining between them. Germline V CDR1 and CDR2: GTSNPN, SVGIG (reference sequence). The CDR3 runs 12 residues.

This clone has just a few counts. CDR3 in DNA: TGTGCCAGCAGTTTGACAGGGAAAATGAACACTGAAGCTTTCTTT. Amino acid sequence: CASSLTGKMNTEAFF. The gene calls are TRBV27 and TRBJ1-1; 7 bases line up with TRBD1. This CDR3 has 15 amino acids. The V gene end was trimmed by 3 bases and the J gene end by 0 bases; junction bases not matched to a gene: 4. CDR1 is MNHEY, CDR2 SMNVEV, per germline (reference sequence).

This clone has just a few counts. The V gene is TRBV10-3, the J gene TRBJ2-7, with D hard to call. The V end lost 8 bases, the J end lost 4 bases, and 27 bases lay between the germline ends. Germline V gives CDR1 ENHRY, CDR2 SYGVKD. The CDR3 extends over 17 amino acids. CDR3 sequence: CAIRCGSGGRKSYEQYF. The CDR3 DNA reads TGTGCCATCCGGTGTGGAAGTGGTGGTAGGAAATCTTACGAGCAGTACTTC.

This clone was detected only a few times. DNA of the CDR3: TGTGCCAGCAGCTCCCGACAGGGGAACGGGGAGCTGTTTTTT. Protein product: CASSSRQGNGELFF. The rearrangement uses TRBV7-6 and TRBJ2-2, with TRBD1 identical over 8 bases. Germline V lookup: CDR1 SGHVS, CDR2 FNYEAQ. CDR3 size: 14 residues. V shed 4 bases, J shed 7 bases, and the junction held 5 bases outside the gene matches.

The CDR3 nucleotides read TGTGCCTGGAGATACACCGGTTCACCCCTCCACTTT. Residues: CAWRYTGSPLHF. The chain is built from TRBV30 and TRBJ1-6; D remains unclear. The germline V gene has CDR1 GTSNPN and CDR2 SVGIG (reference sequence). Trimming removed 3 bases from V and 9 bases from J, with 9 bases in between. The CDR3 runs to 12 residues. Supplemented by reference TRBV30 and TRBJ1-6, the full variable domain reads SQTIHQWPATLVQPVGSPLSLECTVEGTSNPNLYWYRQAAGRGLQLLFYSVGIGQISSEVPQNLSASRPQDRQFILSSKKLLLSDSGFYLCAWRYTGSPLHFGNGTRLTVT.

A few counts support this clone. CDR3 bases: TGTGCCAGCACCCAGGAGACGATACTAGCGGGAGTAGAGGGCGAGCAGTACTTC. Amino acid sequence: CASTQETILAGVEGEQYF. The gene calls are TRBV4-2 and TRBJ2-7; TRBD2 matches at 11 bases. Germline V CDR1 and CDR2: LGHNA, YNFKEQ. CDR3 length: 18 residues. Trimming removed 7 bases from V and 6 bases from J; junction bases left unmatched: 20.